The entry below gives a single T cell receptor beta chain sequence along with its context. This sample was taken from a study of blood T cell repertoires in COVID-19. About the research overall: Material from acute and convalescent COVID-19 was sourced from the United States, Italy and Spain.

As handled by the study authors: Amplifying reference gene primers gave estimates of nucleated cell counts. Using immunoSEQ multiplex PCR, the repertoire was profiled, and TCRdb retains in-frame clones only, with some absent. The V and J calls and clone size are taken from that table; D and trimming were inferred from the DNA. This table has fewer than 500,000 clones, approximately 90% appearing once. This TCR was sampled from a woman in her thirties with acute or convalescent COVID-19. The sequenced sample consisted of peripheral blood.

The CDR3 reads CATSESYGTGSPDNSPLHF. The CDR3 coding sequence is TGTGCCACCAGCGAAAGTTACGGGACAGGTTCACCTGATAATTCACCCCTCCACTTT. This chain uses TRBV15 with TRBJ1-6, with 8 bases fitting TRBD1. CDR1 is LNHNV and CDR2 is YYDKDF in the germline V gene (reference sequence). With V trimmed by 5 bases and J by 5 bases, 17 bases remained unmatched. The CDR3 has 19 residues.